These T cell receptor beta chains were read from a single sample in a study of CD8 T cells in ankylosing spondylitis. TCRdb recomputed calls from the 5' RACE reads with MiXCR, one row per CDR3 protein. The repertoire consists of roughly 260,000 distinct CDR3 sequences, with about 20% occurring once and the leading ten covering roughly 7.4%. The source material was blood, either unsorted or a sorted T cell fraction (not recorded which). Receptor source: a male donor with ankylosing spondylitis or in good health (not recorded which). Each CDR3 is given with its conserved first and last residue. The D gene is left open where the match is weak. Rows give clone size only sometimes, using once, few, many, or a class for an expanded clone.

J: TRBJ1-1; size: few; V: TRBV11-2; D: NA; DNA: TGTGCCAGCAGCGTGACTCCGGACACTGAAGCTTTCTTT; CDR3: CASSVTPDTEAFF
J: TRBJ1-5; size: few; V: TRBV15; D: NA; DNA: TGTGCCACCAGCAGAGGGGGGGGCGGTCAGCCCCAGCATTTT; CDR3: CATSRGGGGQPQHF
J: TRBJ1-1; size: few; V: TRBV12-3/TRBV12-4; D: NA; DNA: TGTGCCAGCAGTGTCCCCCCCGGGACTGAAGCTTTCTTT; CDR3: CASSVPPGTEAFF
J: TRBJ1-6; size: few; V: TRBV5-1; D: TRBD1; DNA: TGCGCCAGCAGCGAGACAGGGACTCCACCCCTCCACTTT; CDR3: CASSETGTPPLHF
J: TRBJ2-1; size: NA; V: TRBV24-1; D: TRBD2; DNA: TGTGCCACCAGTGATTGGAGTAGCGGGAGTTTAAATGAGCAGTTCTTC; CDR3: CATSDWSSGSLNEQFF
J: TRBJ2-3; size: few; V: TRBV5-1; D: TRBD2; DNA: TGCGCCAGCAGCCGTACAGGGACTAGCGGGAACACAGATACGCAGTATTTT; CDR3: CASSRTGTSGNTDTQYF
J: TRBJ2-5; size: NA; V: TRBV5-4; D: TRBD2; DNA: TGTGCCAGCAGCATAGGACTAGCGGGATCCCAAGAGACCCAGTACTTC; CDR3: CASSIGLAGSQETQYF
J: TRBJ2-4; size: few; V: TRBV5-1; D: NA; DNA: TGCGCCAGCAGCTCGGGGCAGAACATTCAGTACTTC; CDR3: CASSSGQNIQYF
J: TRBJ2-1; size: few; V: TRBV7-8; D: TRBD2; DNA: TGTGCCAGCAGCAAACTAGCGGTATCCTACAATGAGCAGTTCTTC; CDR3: CASSKLAVSYNEQFF
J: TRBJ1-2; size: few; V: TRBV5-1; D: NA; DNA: TGCGCCAGCAGCTTGGGAGGCAGAGAATATGGCTACACCTTC; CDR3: CASSLGGREYGYTF
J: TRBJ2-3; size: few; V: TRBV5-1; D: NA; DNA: TGCGCCAGCAGCTTGGAGGCTAGACCCACAGATACGCAGTATTTT; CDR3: CASSLEARPTDTQYF
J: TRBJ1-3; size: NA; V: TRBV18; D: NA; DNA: TGTGCCAGCTCACCACTAACGATGGCCGGAGTCGGAAACACCATATATTTT; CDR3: CASSPLTMAGVGNTIYF
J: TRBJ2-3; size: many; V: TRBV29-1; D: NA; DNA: TGCAGCGGACTCGACACTTCTAGCACAGATACGCAGTATTTT; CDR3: CSGLDTSSTDTQYF
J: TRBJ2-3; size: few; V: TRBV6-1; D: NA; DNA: TGTGCCAGCAGCCCCCTGGGAGCGGGCACAGATACGCAGTATTTT; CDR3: CASSPLGAGTDTQYF
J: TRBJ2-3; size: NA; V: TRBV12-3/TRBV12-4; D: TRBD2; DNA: TGTGCCACCAAACGACGACTAGCTACAGATACGCAGTATTTT; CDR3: CATKRRLATDTQYF
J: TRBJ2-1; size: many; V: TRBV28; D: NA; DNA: TGTGCCAGCAGCTCGCTCATGAGCTCCTACAATGAGCAGTTCTTC; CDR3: CASSSLMSSYNEQFF
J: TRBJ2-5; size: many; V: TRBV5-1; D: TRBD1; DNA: TGTGCCAGCAGTTCAGGGGGCCTAGAGACCCAGTACTTC; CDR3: CASSSGGLETQYF
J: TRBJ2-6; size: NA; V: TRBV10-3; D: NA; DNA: TGTGCCATCAGGAGCGCAGGGGCAGGTGGGGCCAACGTCCTGACTTTC; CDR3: CAIRSAGAGGANVLTF
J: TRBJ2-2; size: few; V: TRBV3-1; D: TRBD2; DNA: TGTGCCACGGGACTAGCGGGATTCACCGGGGAGCTGTTTTTT; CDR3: CATGLAGFTGELFF
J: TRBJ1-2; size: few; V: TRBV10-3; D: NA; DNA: TGTGCCATCAGTTACCAGGGAAGTGGCTACACCTTC; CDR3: CAISYQGSGYTF
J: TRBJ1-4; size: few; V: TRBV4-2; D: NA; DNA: TGTGCCAGCAGCCAAGATGCCCGGGCAGGGAGTCCCAGAAAACTGTTTTTT; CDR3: CASSQDARAGSPRKLFF
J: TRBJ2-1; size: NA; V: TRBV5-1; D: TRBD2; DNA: TGCGCCAGCAGCTCCGGACTAGAGGCTGAGCAGTTCTTC; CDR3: CASSSGLEAEQFF
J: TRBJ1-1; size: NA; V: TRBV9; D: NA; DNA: TGTGCCAGCAGCGTAGAAGAGGACCCCCGGCTAGGAGCTTTCTTT; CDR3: CASSVEEDPRLGAFF
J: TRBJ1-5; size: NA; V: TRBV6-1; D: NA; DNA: TGTGCCAGCCCCCATGGGACGGAGCCCGATCAGCCCCAGCATTTT; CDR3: CASPHGTEPDQPQHF
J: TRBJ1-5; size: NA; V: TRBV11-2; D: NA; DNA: TGTGCCAGCAGCCCAGGAGGGGGGCTGCATCAGCCCCAGCATTTT; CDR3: CASSPGGGLHQPQHF
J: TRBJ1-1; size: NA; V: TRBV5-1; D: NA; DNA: TGCGCCAGCAGCTCCGGAGTTCTGATGCGTCTGAACACTGAAGCTTTCTTT; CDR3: CASSSGVLMRLNTEAFF
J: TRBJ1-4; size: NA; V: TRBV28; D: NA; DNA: TGTGCCAGCAGTTCCGTTGCTAATGAAAAACTGTTTTTT; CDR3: CASSSVANEKLFF
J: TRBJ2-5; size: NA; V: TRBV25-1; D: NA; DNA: TGTGCCAGCAGTCGTAGATCGGGAGAGACCCAGTACTTC; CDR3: CASSRRSGETQYF
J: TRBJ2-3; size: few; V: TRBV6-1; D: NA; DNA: TGTGCCAGCAGCCCAACCGGGACTCACCTCAGTGTAGATACGCAGTATTTT; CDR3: CASSPTGTHLSVDTQYF
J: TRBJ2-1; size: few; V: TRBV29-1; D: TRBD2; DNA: TGCAGCGTTGCTCAGACTAGCGGGAAGTGGTACAATGAGCAGTTCTTC; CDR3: CSVAQTSGKWYNEQFF
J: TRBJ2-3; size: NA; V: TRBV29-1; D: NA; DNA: TGCAGCGTTGAAGGCCCGGGACGGACGAGCACAGATACGCAGTATTTT; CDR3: CSVEGPGRTSTDTQYF
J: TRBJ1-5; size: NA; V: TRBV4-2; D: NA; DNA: TGTGCCAGCAGCCAAGAAGCGGGCCAAAGCAATCAGCCCCAGCATTTT; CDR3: CASSQEAGQSNQPQHF
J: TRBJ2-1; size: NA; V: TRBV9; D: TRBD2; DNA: TGTGCCAGCAGCGTCCTAGCGGGAGTCAGTGAGCAGTTCTTC; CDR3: CASSVLAGVSEQFF
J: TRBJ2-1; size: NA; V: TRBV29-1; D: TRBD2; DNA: TGCAGCGCAACAATTCGACTAGCGGACGATGAGCAGTTCTTC; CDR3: CSATIRLADDEQFF
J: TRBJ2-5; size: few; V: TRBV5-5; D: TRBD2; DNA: TGTGCCAGCAGCTTGGCCGTCGGTAGCGGGAGGGGAGAGACCCAGTACTTC; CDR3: CASSLAVGSGRGETQYF
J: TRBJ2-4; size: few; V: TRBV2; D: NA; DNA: TGTGCCAGCACCGAAGAATTAGCCAAAAACATTCAGTACTTC; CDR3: CASTEELAKNIQYF
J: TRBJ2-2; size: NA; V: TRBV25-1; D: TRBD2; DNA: TGTGCCAGCAGTGGACTGAGCGGGGAAGCAGGGGAGCTGTTTTTT; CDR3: CASSGLSGEAGELFF
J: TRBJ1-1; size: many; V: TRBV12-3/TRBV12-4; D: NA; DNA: TGTGCCAGCAGCTCAAGACAGGCAGAAGCTTTCTTT; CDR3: CASSSRQAEAFF
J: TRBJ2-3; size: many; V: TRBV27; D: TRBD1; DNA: TGTGCCAGCACCGGACAGGGGGCGAGCACAGATACGCAGTATTTT; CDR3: CASTGQGASTDTQYF
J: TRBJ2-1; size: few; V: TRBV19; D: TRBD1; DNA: TGTGCCAGTAGTCAGGGGGTGTCCACCTACAATGAGCAGTTCTTC; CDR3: CASSQGVSTYNEQFF
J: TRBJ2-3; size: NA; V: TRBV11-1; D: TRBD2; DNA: TGTGCCAGCTGCCGGACTAGCGGGACCCGCGGCACAGATACGCAGTATTTT; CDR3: CASCRTSGTRGTDTQYF
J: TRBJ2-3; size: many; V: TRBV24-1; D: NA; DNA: TGTGCCACCAGGTGGAGGGACACAGATACGCAGTATTTT; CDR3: CATRWRDTDTQYF
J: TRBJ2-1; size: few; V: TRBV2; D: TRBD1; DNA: TGTGCCAGCAGTTATACCGGGACAGGCCCCGGAGGAGGGAATGAGCAGTTCTTC; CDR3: CASSYTGTGPGGGNEQFF
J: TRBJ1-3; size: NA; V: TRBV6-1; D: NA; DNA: TGTGCCAGCAGTGAACTGCTTTACTCTGGAAACACCATATATTTT; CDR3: CASSELLYSGNTIYF
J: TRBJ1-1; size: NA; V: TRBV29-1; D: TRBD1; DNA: TGCAGCGACGCCGGGACAGGGTTAACTGAAGCTTTCTTT; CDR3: CSDAGTGLTEAFF
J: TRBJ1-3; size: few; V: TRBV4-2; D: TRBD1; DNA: TGTGCCAGCAGCCAGGACAGGGGGCTTGGAAACACCATATATTTT; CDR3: CASSQDRGLGNTIYF
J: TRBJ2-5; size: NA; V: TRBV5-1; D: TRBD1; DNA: TGCGCCAGCAGCTTTCAACAGGGGTGGGAGACCCAGTACTTC; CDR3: CASSFQQGWETQYF
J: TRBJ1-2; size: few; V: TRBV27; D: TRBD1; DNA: TGTGCCAGCAAGAGACAGGGAGGCTATGGCTACACCTTC; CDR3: CASKRQGGYGYTF
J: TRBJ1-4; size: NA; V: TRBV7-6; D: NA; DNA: TGTGCCAGCAGCTTAGGGGCCAGGTCGCTATCTAATGAAAAACTGTTTTTT; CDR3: CASSLGARSLSNEKLFF
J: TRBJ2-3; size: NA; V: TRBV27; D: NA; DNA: TGTGCCAGCACCTCCTCTTGGCCAGATACGCAGTATTTT; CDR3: CASTSSWPDTQYF
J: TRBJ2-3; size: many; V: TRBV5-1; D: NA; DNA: TGCGCCAGCAGTTCAGATCTCAGCACAGATACGCAGTATTTT; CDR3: CASSSDLSTDTQYF
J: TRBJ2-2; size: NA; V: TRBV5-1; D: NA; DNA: TGCGCCAGCAGCTTTCCCGGCAGACCAGACTCAGAGCTGTTTTTT; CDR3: CASSFPGRPDSELFF
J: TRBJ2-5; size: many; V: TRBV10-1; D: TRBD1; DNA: TGCGCCAGCAGTGAGGACAGGGAAGAGACCCAGTACTTC; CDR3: CASSEDREETQYF
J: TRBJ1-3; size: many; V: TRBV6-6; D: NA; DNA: TGTGCCACCCGGGGCCCTGGAAACACCATATATTTT; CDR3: CATRGPGNTIYF